Below, 24 T cell receptor beta chains from the same sample are listed, as sequenced in a study of blood T cell repertoires in COVID-19. Clones were read by immunoSEQ multiplex PCR, and TCRdb kept only the in-frame ones, dropping some. The sample lists some 120,000 clones, approximately 87% occurring once. Sequences were obtained from peripheral blood. All receptors derive from a woman aged 60-70 years with acute or convalescent COVID-19.

The chain links TRBV6-5 to TRBJ2-7; the match to TRBD2 covers 8 bases. The CDR3 spans 14 residues. In germline, CDR1 is MNHEY, CDR2 SVGAGI. V was clipped by 5 bases and J by 6 bases; unmatched bases: 9. DNA for the CDR3: TGTGCCAGCAGTCTAGAGCGGGAGTGGGGCGAGCAGTACTTC. Translation gives CASSLEREWGEQYF.

This clone occurred once. The rearrangement links TRBV7-3 to TRBJ2-3, with TRBD2 identical over 7 bases. This CDR3 has 17 residues. Germline-derived CDR1 and CDR2 are SGHTA and FQGTGA. J gave up 8 bases and V 0 bases, and 14 bases lay outside the gene matches. The CDR3 region is CASSLTGVRPSGSTQYF. In DNA, the CDR3 is TGTGCCAGCAGCTTAACGGGGGTGCGCCCTAGCGGAAGTACGCAGTATTTT.

This chain joins TRBV27 and TRBJ2-7; D perhaps matches TRBD1 (6 bases). The length of the CDR3 is 14 residues. V lost 6 bases and J lost 4, with 16 bases in between. Looked up from germline, CDR1 is MNHEY and CDR2 is SMNVEV (reference sequence). The CDR3 is CASSRAGTPYEQYV. CDR3 DNA: TGTGCCAGCAGCCGGGCAGGGACACCTTACGAGCAGTACGTC.

V and J are TRBV24-1 and TRBJ1-1; 8 positions agree with TRBD1. CDR1 KGHDR and CDR2 SFDVKD come from the germline V gene. CDR3 size: 13 residues. Trimming removed 6 bases from V and 5 bases from J; junction bases left unmatched: 4. CDR3 bases: TGTGCCACCAGTAGGCAGGGGGCGACTGAAGCTTTCTTT. Residues: CATSRQGATEAFF.

This clone has just a few counts. The gene calls are TRBV9 and TRBJ1-1; 12 positions match TRBD1. This CDR3 is built from 14 residues. The V and J ends lost 4 bases and 5 bases, in that order; junction bases with no gene match: 3. CDR1 is SGDLS, CDR2 YYNGEE, per germline. The CDR3 DNA is TGTGCCAGCAGCTTGGGACAGGGGGCTACTGAAGCTTTCTTT. Translation: CASSLGQGATEAFF.

A single count supports this clone. This sequence joins TRBV28 and TRBJ1-4; D is unresolved. CDR1 is MDHEN, CDR2 SYDVKM, per germline. The CDR3 sequence is 16 residues long. V lost 5 bases, J lost 4 bases, and 17 bases lay in between. The CDR3 coding sequence is TGTGCCAGCAGTCCTCCTGGGCCGAGGGTTAATGAAAAACTGTTTTTT. It translates to CASSPPGPRVNEKLFF.

The chain carries TRBV3-1 (or the pseudogene TRBV3-2) and TRBJ1-2; D is possibly TRBD1 (6 bases). Trimming stripped 6 bases from V and 3 bases from J, with 8 bases between. The CDR3 contains 12 residues. Germline V CDR1 and CDR2: LGHDT, YNNKEL (reference sequence). The CDR3 sequence is CASSRQDYGYTF. CDR3 coding DNA: TGTGCCAGCAGTCGACAGGACTATGGCTACACCTTC.

V gene TRBV4-1 combines with J gene TRBJ1-5; 8 nucleotides agree with TRBD1. The ends lost 0 bases at V and 3 bases at J; junction bases unmatched: 4. This CDR3 has 16 residues. From germline, CDR1 is MGHRA and CDR2 YSYEKL. The CDR3 bases are TGCGCCAGCAGCCAAGAGCGGGACAGGCCCAATCAGCCCCAGCATTTT. It encodes CASSQERDRPNQPQHF.

This chain uses TRBV7-2 with TRBJ1-5; possible D gene TRBD1, 5 bases. Germline assignment: CDR1 SGHTA and CDR2 FQGNSA. The CDR3 contains 13 residues. Trimming took 6 bases from V and 4 from J, leaving 10 bases between them. CDR3 nucleotides: TGTGCCAGCAGTCCAGACAGAAATCAGCCCCAGCATTTT. Amino acids: CASSPDRNQPQHF.

This clone was counted at least ten times. CDR3 bases: TGTGCCAGCTCACCGGGACAGGGAAATCAGCCCCAGCATTTT. This codes for CASSPGQGNQPQHF. This chain links TRBV18 with TRBJ1-5; 9 bases match TRBD1. This CDR3 has 14 amino acids. Germline CDR1 is KGHSH and CDR2 is LQKENI. J gave up 4 bases and V 3 bases, and 1 base lay outside the gene matches.

The CDR3 DNA reads TGTGCCAGTAGTATAAACAGCGGTTACTACAATGAGCAGTTCTTC. This translates into CASSINSGYYNEQFF. V and J are TRBV19 and TRBJ2-1, with a possible D match to TRBD2 (5 bases). V dropped 2 bases and J dropped 3 bases, with 11 bases sitting between them. This CDR3 contains 15 residues. The germline V gene encodes CDR1 LNHDA and CDR2 SQIVND (reference sequence).

This chain links TRBV5-1 with TRBJ1-3; weak D call: TRBD1 (5 bases). Germline-derived CDR1 and CDR2 are SGHRS and YFSETQ. Trimming left V 0 bases short and J 1 base short, with 14 bases between. The CDR3 totals 17 residues. CDR3: CASSLGPGGLSGNTIYF. In nucleotides, the CDR3 is TGCGCCAGCAGCTTGGGGCCTGGGGGACTGTCTGGAAACACCATATATTTT.

The chain employs TRBV5-1 and TRBJ1-6; 10 nucleotides line up with TRBD1. The CDR3 is 16 amino acids. Germline values: CDR1 SGHRS, CDR2 YFSETQ. Trimming cost V 0 bases and J 7 bases; bases outside gene matches: 4. Here the CDR3 reads CASSLVSDRGNSPLHF. CDR3 bases: TGCGCCAGCAGCTTGGTTTCGGACAGGGGGAATTCACCCCTCCACTTT.

The chain couples TRBV3-1 (or the pseudogene TRBV3-2) to TRBJ1-5; tentative D call: TRBD1 (5 bases). Trimming left V 6 bases short and J 3 bases short, with 12 bases between. Germline values: CDR1 LGHDT, CDR2 YNNKEL (reference sequence). The CDR3 sequence is 14 residues long. CDR3 protein: CASRGSGLNQPQHF. The CDR3 coding sequence is TGTGCCAGCAGAGGATCAGGGCTCAATCAGCCCCAGCATTTT.

CDR3 nucleotides: TGTGCCAGCAGCCTCCGGGACAGGGGTTTGGAGACCCAGTACTTC. This sequence encodes CASSLRDRGLETQYF. The chain has TRBV7-8 and TRBJ2-5; 10 bases agree with TRBD1. Germline loops: CDR1 SGHVS, CDR2 FQNEAQ. With 5 bases clipped from V and 5 bases from J, the junction kept 8 bases outside the gene matches. This CDR3 region has 15 residues. The full variable domain, rest sourced from reference TRBV7-8 and TRBJ2-5, is GAGVSQSPRYKVAKRGQDVALRCDPISGHVSLFWYQQALGQGPEFLTYFQNEAQLDKSGLPSDRFFAERPEGSVSTLKIQRTQQEDSAVYLCASSLRDRGLETQYFGPGTRLLVL.

The chain recombines TRBV9 with TRBJ1-1; D possibly corresponds to TRBD1 (5 bases). V was shortened by 6 bases and J by 1 base, with 13 bases between the two germline ends. The CDR3 is 14 amino acids. Per germline, CDR1 SGDLS and CDR2 YYNGEE. In DNA form, the CDR3 reads TGTGCCAGCACCCCAGGGCAGGCGAACACTGAAGCTTTCTTT. Translated: CASTPGQANTEAFF.

This chain connects TRBV5-1 to TRBJ2-1, with a tentative D call TRBD2 (6 bases). Trimming pared 2 bases from V and 2 bases from J, leaving 14 bases between. This CDR3 has 16 amino acids. Germline V gene sequence: CDR1 SGHRS, CDR2 YFSETQ. In DNA form, the CDR3 reads TGCGCCAGCAGCTTTCGTCCGCGGGGAACCTACAATGAGCAGTTCTTC. Protein sequence: CASSFRPRGTYNEQFF.

This rearrangement joins TRBV5-6 to TRBJ1-6, with TRBD1 as a possible D gene (6 bases). Trimming took off 4 bases at V and 6 bases at J, with 17 bases between the two ends. The CDR3 consists of 16 residues. CDR1 is SGHDT and CDR2 is YYEEEE in the germline V gene. CDR3 nucleotides: TGTGCCAGCAGCACCGGCTGGGACATCCGTAATTCACCCCTCCACTTT. It is translated as CASSTGWDIRNSPLHF.

The rearrangement joins TRBV18 to TRBJ2-7; 7 bases fit TRBD1. The CDR3 is made up of 15 amino acids. CDR1 KGHSH and CDR2 LQKENI come from the germline V gene. The ends lost 4 bases at V and 1 base at J; junction bases unmatched: 7. CDR3 in amino acids: CASSHRDRASYEQYV. The CDR3 coding sequence is TGTGCCAGCTCACACCGGGACAGAGCTTCCTACGAGCAGTACGTC.

The chain couples TRBV3-1 (or the pseudogene TRBV3-2) to TRBJ2-1; D remains ambiguous. Trimming removed 5 bases from V and 4 bases from J, with 15 bases in between. CDR1 LGHDT and CDR2 YNNKEL come from the germline V gene (reference sequence). The CDR3 has 15 amino acids. This CDR3 is CASSYRGSLYNEQFF. CDR3 in DNA: TGTGCCAGCAGCTACCGCGGTTCCTTATACAATGAGCAGTTCTTC.

V is TRBV18 and J is TRBJ1-1; maybe TRBD1 (5 bases). Germline CDR1 and CDR2: KGHSH and LQKENI. This CDR3 contains 15 residues. The V end lost 3 bases, the J end lost 1 base, and 12 bases lay between the germline ends. CDR3 nucleotide sequence: TGTGCCAGCTCACCGGCCATACAGGCGAACACTGAAGCTTTCTTT. This translates into CASSPAIQANTEAFF.

DNA of the CDR3: TGTGCCAGCACAGGACAGGGCAATATGAACACTGAAGCTTTCTTT. This gives the protein CASTGQGNMNTEAFF. V is TRBV2 and J is TRBJ1-1; 8 bases are shared with TRBD1. The junction had 7 bases not matched to a gene; V was cut back by 7 bases and J by 0 bases. This CDR3 has 15 amino acids. Germline V CDR1 and CDR2: SNHLY, FYNNEI.

This clone has a single count. The V call is TRBV19, the J call TRBJ1-2, with D uncertain. This CDR3 comprises 14 residues. Trimming shortened V by 4 bases and J by 7 bases, and 16 bases separated the two germline ends. Germline loops: CDR1 LNHDA, CDR2 SQIVND (reference sequence). The CDR3 coding sequence is TGTGCCAGTAGTACGGCAAATCCAGCGGTTGGCTACACCTTC. Its protein is CASSTANPAVGYTF. The variable domain in full, completed from reference TRBV19 and TRBJ1-2, reads DGGITQSPKYLFRKEGQNVTLSCEQNLNHDAMYWYRQDPGQGLRLIYYSQIVNDFQKGDIAEGYSVSREKKESFPLTVTSAQKNPTAFYLCASSTANPAVGYTFGSGTRLTVV.

Only one count was recorded for this clone. The V and J genes are TRBV30 and TRBJ1-5; weak D call: TRBD1 (6 bases). This CDR3 contains 14 residues. V lost 2 bases and J 5 bases, leaving 13 bases between the germline ends. Germline V CDR1 and CDR2: GTSNPN, SVGIG (reference sequence). CDR3 region: CAWSRIQGDQPQHF. Written as DNA, the CDR3 is TGTGCCTGGAGTAGAATACAGGGTGATCAGCCCCAGCATTTT.